Presented here are 21 T cell receptor beta chains from one specimen sequenced in a study of response to subunit inactivated influenza vaccine. TCRdb fed the RT-PCR reads into MiXCR, producing one record per CDR3 protein. The sample holds under 500,000 distinct CDR3 sequences, approximately 9.9% seen once. The specimen was PBMCs from blood, collected 40 to 50 days after vaccination. These receptors originate from a man between 50 and 59 years old who received an inactivated influenza vaccine.

This clonotype was detected a few times. This may come from a read error, since a much larger clone is one base off. The J gene is TRBJ1-2, the V gene TRBV7-2, with no clear D. In germline, CDR1 is SGHTA, CDR2 FQGNSA. This CDR3 spans 14 amino acids. The CDR3, as DNA: TGTGCCGGCAGGTACCCCCCAGTTAACTATGGCTACACCTTC. Protein product: CAGRYPPVNYGYTF.

V and J are TRBV10-3 and TRBJ2-3, with 15 positions matching TRBD2. After removal of 9 bases from V and 0 bases from J, the junction contained 4 bases not matched to a gene. This CDR3 is built from 16 residues. Germline lookup yields CDR1 ENHRY and CDR2 SYGVKD. The CDR3 reads CAIRTSGGASTDTQYF. The CDR3 nucleotides are TGTGCCATTCGGACTAGCGGGGGGGCTAGCACAGATACGCAGTATTTT.

The sample holds a few counts of this clonotype. The rearrangement links TRBV6-5 to TRBJ1-1; D is perhaps TRBD1 (6 bases). Germline lookup yields CDR1 MNHEY and CDR2 SVGAGI. The CDR3 consists of 14 residues. The V and J ends lost 2 bases and 4 bases respectively, with 11 bases between them. The chain's CDR3 is CASSYGGGPTEAFF. The CDR3 bases are TGTGCCAGCAGTTACGGCGGGGGGCCCACTGAAGCTTTCTTT.

There are many counts of this clonotype. The rearrangement joins TRBV7-9 to TRBJ2-1; 7 bases are shared with TRBD1. The CDR3 has 15 amino acids. Germline lookup yields CDR1 SEHNR and CDR2 FQNEAQ (reference sequence). V trimming: 5 bases; J trimming: 4 bases; junction bases outside the gene matches: 8. The CDR3 loop is CASSPKGARYNEQFF. The CDR3 nucleotides read TGTGCCAGCAGCCCTAAGGGGGCGCGTTACAATGAGCAGTTCTTC.

This clonotype came up a few times. The chain employs TRBV20-1 and TRBJ1-6; no clear D. The CDR3 loop spans 12 amino acids. Germline V lookup: CDR1 DFQATT, CDR2 SNEGSKA (reference sequence). Deletions cut 7 bases from V and 5 bases from J, with 9 bases between. The CDR3 DNA is TGCAGTGTTAACGGAAATAATTCACCCCTCCACTTT. Amino acid sequence: CSVNGNNSPLHF.

This clonotype appeared a few times. V is TRBV18 and J is TRBJ2-3; the match to TRBD2 covers 7 bases. The CDR3 runs 16 residues. Germline CDR1 and CDR2: KGHSH and LQKENI. Germline trimming cut 5 bases from V and 2 bases from J; bases unmatched to any gene: 10. CDR3 DNA: TGTGCCAGCTCAGCCGGGGGGACTGGGGACACAGATACGCAGTATTTT. Translated, it gives CASSAGGTGDTDTQYF. The variable domain in full, completed from reference TRBV18 and TRBJ2-3, reads NAGVMQNPRHLVRRRGQEARLRCSPMKGHSHVYWYRQLPEEGLKFMVYLQKENIIDESGMPKERFSAEFPKEGPSILRIQQVVRGDSAAYFCASSAGGTGDTDTQYFGPGTRLTVL.

This clonotype was seen a handful of times. This chain uses TRBV4-2 with TRBJ2-3; 9 bases are shared with TRBD2. The trim removed 0 bases at V and 6 bases at J, leaving 10 bases unmatched. Germline CDR1 reads LGHNA; CDR2 reads YNFKEQ. The CDR3 length is 17 residues. This CDR3 reads CASSQEGTWTSDDTQYF. CDR3 DNA: TGTGCCAGCAGCCAAGAAGGGACATGGACTAGCGACGATACGCAGTATTTT.

This clonotype was counted many times. Here the CDR3 reads CASSLPLYSSYEQYF. DNA for the CDR3: TGTGCCAGCAGCCTACCCTTATATAGCTCCTACGAGCAGTACTTC. The genes are TRBV7-2 and TRBJ2-7; D not resolved. The germline gives CDR1 SGHTA, CDR2 FQGNSA. The CDR3 consists of 15 residues. Deletions cut 5 bases from V and 0 bases from J, with 14 bases between. Filled out from reference TRBV7-2 and TRBJ2-7, the complete variable domain reads GAGVSQSPSNKVTEKGKDVELRCDPISGHTALYWYRQSLGQGLEFLIYFQGNSAPDKSGLPSDRFSAERTGGSVSTLTIQRTQQEDSAVYLCASSLPLYSSYEQYFGPGTRLTVT.

This clonotype appeared a few times. This rearrangement joins TRBV5-1 to TRBJ2-3, with 9 bases matching TRBD1. The CDR3 is 15 amino acids. Germline CDR1 and CDR2: SGHRS and YFSETQ. After removal of 2 bases from V and 6 bases from J, the junction contained 7 bases not matched to a gene. The CDR3 DNA reads as TGCGCCAGCAGCTTAAGCTGGACAGGGGTCGATACGCAGTATTTT. Translating it yields CASSLSWTGVDTQYF.

The chain recombines TRBV20-1 with TRBJ1-1; 7 nucleotides agree with TRBD1. Trimming cost V 5 bases and J 0 bases; bases outside gene matches: 6. From germline, CDR1 is DFQATT and CDR2 SNEGSKA (reference sequence). CDR3 length: 14 residues. The CDR3 nucleotides read TGCAGTGCTGAGGACAGGAGCGTGAACACTGAAGCTTTCTTT. Residues: CSAEDRSVNTEAFF.

This clonotype showed up just a few times. V usage is TRBV20-1 and J usage is TRBJ1-4; D unresolved. The CDR3 is made up of 12 amino acids. Germline assignment: CDR1 DFQATT and CDR2 SNEGSKA (reference sequence). V was trimmed by 6 bases and J by 3 bases, leaving 8 bases between them. CDR3 DNA sequence: TGCAGTGCCTCCCGACCTAATGAAAAACTGTTTTTT. It codes for CSASRPNEKLFF.

V gene TRBV6-1 combines with J gene TRBJ1-2; D might be TRBD1 (6 bases). The CDR3 is 15 residues long. Trimming removed 5 bases from V and 8 bases from J, with 21 bases in between. The germline CDR1 and CDR2 sequences are MNHNS and SASEGT. The CDR3 loop is CASSTITQGTGGYTF. In DNA, the CDR3 is TGTGCCAGCAGTACCATCACACAGGGTACAGGAGGCTACACCTTC.

This clonotype was recorded a few times. The chain joins TRBV5-1 to TRBJ2-2, with D maybe TRBD1 (6 bases). The CDR3 extends over 16 amino acids. The V and J ends lost 0 bases and 0 bases respectively, with 9 bases between them. From germline, CDR1 is SGHRS and CDR2 YFSETQ. CDR3 coding DNA: TGCGCCAGCAGCTTGGAAGGGACACCGAACACCGGGGAGCTGTTTTTT. Translated: CASSLEGTPNTGELFF. Filled out from reference TRBV5-1 and TRBJ2-2, the complete variable domain reads KAGVTQTPRYLIKTRGQQVTLSCSPISGHRSVSWYQQTPGQGLQFLFEYFSETQRNKGNFPGRFSGRQFSNSRSEMNVSTLELGDSALYLCASSLEGTPNTGELFFGEGSRLTVL.

V and J are TRBV21-1 and TRBJ2-7; the D call TRBD2 from the table was never checked on the DNA. TRBV21-1 is designated a pseudogene. The CDR3 covers 14 residues. The CDR3 DNA is TGTGCCAGCAGCTATACGGTCGCCTTCCCCGAGCAGTACTTC. Its translation is CASSYTVAFPEQYF.

This clonotype turned up a few times. This chain uses TRBV15 with TRBJ2-5, with D unclear. CDR3 length: 13 residues. Trimming removed 0 bases from V and 0 bases from J, with 2 bases in between. CDR1 and CDR2 (germline): LNHNV, YYDKDF (reference sequence). This CDR3 is CATSRDYQETQYF. The CDR3 bases are TGTGCCACCAGCAGAGACTACCAAGAGACCCAGTACTTC.

This clonotype was seen only a few times. The chain combines TRBV10-3 with TRBJ2-5, with 9 bases that match TRBD2. Germline CDR1 is ENHRY and CDR2 is SYGVKD. This CDR3 has 14 residues. The V segment lost 7 bases and the J segment 4 bases; nucleotides outside the gene matches: 7. Here the CDR3 DNA reads TGTGCCATCAAGGCTAGCGGGGATGCAGAGACCCAGTACTTC. Translating gives CAIKASGDAETQYF.

This clonotype was detected only a few times. The genes are TRBV2 and TRBJ2-5, with 9 positions matching TRBD2. J was trimmed by 2 bases and V by 6 bases; bases with no gene match: 4. Germline V gene lookup returns CDR1 SNHLY and CDR2 FYNNEI. This CDR3 spans 14 amino acids. The CDR3 is CASRQRGEQETQYF. In DNA form, the CDR3 reads TGTGCCAGCAGGCAGCGGGGGGAACAAGAGACCCAGTACTTC.

This chain uses TRBV4-3 with TRBJ2-2; 8 bases are shared with TRBD1. The junction had 12 bases not matched to a gene; V was cut back by 4 bases and J by 5 bases. The germline gives CDR1 LGHNA, CDR2 YSLEER. The CDR3 consists of 17 residues. CDR3 sequence: CASSRSHRDRYTGELFF. CDR3 DNA sequence: TGCGCCAGCAGCCGTAGTCACCGGGACAGGTATACCGGGGAGCTGTTTTTT.

This chain connects TRBV5-1 to TRBJ2-5; D tentatively fits TRBD1 or TRBD2 (6 bases each). Trimming removed 1 base from V and 1 base from J, with 8 bases in between. The CDR3 is made up of 14 amino acids. Germline V gene data show CDR1 as SGHRS and CDR2 as YFSETQ. Here the CDR3 DNA reads TGCGCCAGCAGCTTGTCGGGGGCCCAAGAGACCCAGTACTTC. Translation gives CASSLSGAQETQYF.

This clonotype was picked up many times. The chain has TRBV20-1 and TRBJ2-1; 14 bases fit TRBD2. V shed 3 bases, J shed 8 bases, and the junction held 3 bases outside the gene matches. Germline loops: CDR1 DFQATT, CDR2 SNEGSKA (reference sequence). This CDR3 has 14 amino acids. The CDR3 DNA follows: TGCAGTGCTAGGGGACTAGCGGGAGTTGATGAGCAGTTCTTC. Amino acids: CSARGLAGVDEQFF.

Many counts were recorded for this clonotype. For the CDR3, the DNA is TGTGCCAGCAGTTTTGGACTAGCGGGAGAATACGAGCAGTACTTC. Protein product: CASSFGLAGEYEQYF. The rearrangement links TRBV12-3 or TRBV12-4 to TRBJ2-7, with 13 bases matching TRBD2. The CDR3 is 15 amino acids. Trimming took 3 bases from V and 4 from J; bases not matched to a gene: 3.